One sample yielded the 27 T cell receptor beta chains listed below, sequenced in a study of cytomegalovirus exposure and HLA in healthy donors. The PCR contained 60 Vbeta and 13 Jbeta primers. The protocol was immunoSEQ multiplex PCR, while the TCRdb copy is restricted to in-frame clones and leaves out a portion. This table holds over 80,000 clones, around 73% found once. What was sequenced was PBMCs. The receptor source for this set is a woman aged 40-49 years in good health and CMV-seronegative.

This CDR3 reads CASSLTTGGLETQYF. The CDR3 coding sequence is TGTGCCAGCAGTCTTACGACAGGGGGCTTGGAGACCCAGTACTTC. The genes are TRBV6-4 and TRBJ2-5; 10 nucleotides align to TRBD1. Germline CDR1 reads MRHNA; CDR2 reads SNTAGT. Trimming cost V 5 bases and J 5 bases; bases outside gene matches: 8. The CDR3 length is 15 residues.

J is TRBJ1-5 and V is TRBV2, with a weak D call TRBD1 (5 bases). V dropped 3 bases and J dropped 1 base, with 13 bases sitting between them. CDR1 is SNHLY, CDR2 FYNNEI, per germline. The CDR3 covers 16 residues. In DNA, the CDR3 is TGTGCCAGCAGTGAGGGGGGGAGGAGAAGCAATCAGCCCCAGCATTTT. It is translated as CASSEGGRRSNQPQHF.

The CDR3 protein is CASSMDSPGYTF. The CDR3 bases are TGTGCCAGCAGCATGGACAGTCCTGGCTACACCTTC. J is TRBJ1-2 and V is TRBV7-9, with D tentatively TRBD1 (6 bases). The CDR3 loop spans 12 amino acids. V was clipped by 5 bases and J by 7 bases, with 11 bases between them. CDR1 and CDR2 from the germline V gene are SEHNR and FQNEAQ (reference sequence).

This chain connects TRBV9 to TRBJ2-5, with D perhaps TRBD1 (6 bases). Judging by the DNA end, TRBJ2-7 fits better; the J call may be wrong. There are 14 residues in the CDR3. Germline V gene lookup returns CDR1 SGDLS and CDR2 YYNGEE. The CDR3: CASTQEGGTGEQYF. The CDR3 DNA sequence: TGTGCCAGCACCCAGGAAGGGGGAACGGGCGAGCAGTACTTC.

This chain joins TRBV5-8 and TRBJ2-7; D gene ambiguous. V was clipped by 3 bases and J by 4 bases, with 8 bases between them. The CDR3 sequence is 12 residues long. The germline V gene has CDR1 SGHTS and CDR2 YDEGEE. The DNA for the CDR3 is TGTGCCAGCAGCTCCGACTTATACGAGCAGTACTTC. This encodes CASSSDLYEQYF.

Worth noting for this clone: The sample has other DNA sequences that encode this CDR3 too. This chain uses TRBV7-6 with TRBJ1-1; D is possibly TRBD1 (6 bases). Trimming cost V 1 base and J 6 bases, with 18 bases left between them. In germline, CDR1 is SGHVS, CDR2 FNYEAQ. The CDR3 contains 16 residues. The CDR3 bases are TGTGCCAGCAGCTTAGGGGGGCCGGGGGGCGTGGCTGAAGCTTTCTTT. The encoded protein is CASSLGGPGGVAEAFF.

CDR3 amino acids: CASSQGWREPHQPQHF. Here the CDR3 DNA reads TGCGCCAGCAGCCAAGGATGGAGGGAACCTCATCAGCCCCAGCATTTT. V usage is TRBV4-3 and J usage is TRBJ1-5; D not resolved. The CDR3 is made up of 16 amino acids. With 1 base removed from V and 5 bases from J, the gap between germline ends came to 15 bases. Germline V CDR1 and CDR2: LGHNA, YSLEER.

This chain joins TRBV5-1 and TRBJ1-3, with a weak D call TRBD1 (5 bases). Trimming pared 3 bases from V and 0 bases from J, leaving 10 bases between. The CDR3 contains 15 residues. Germline CDR1 and CDR2: SGHRS and YFSETQ. This CDR3 reads CASSSGQPSGNTIYF. The CDR3 DNA reads TGCGCCAGCAGCTCCGGACAACCCTCTGGAAACACCATATATTTT.

The chain couples TRBV5-4 to TRBJ1-1; D call uncertain. The CDR3 has 15 residues. V shed 9 bases and J shed 1 base, with 19 bases lying between them. The germline CDR1 and CDR2 sequences are SGHNT and YYREEE (reference sequence). The CDR3 is CAISLRAGANTEAFF. CDR3 nucleotides: TGTGCCATAAGCCTGAGGGCAGGAGCGAACACTGAAGCTTTCTTT.

The chain links TRBV6-6 to TRBJ2-1; D is perhaps TRBD2 (6 bases). This CDR3 is built from 14 residues. V was cut by 7 bases and J by 9 bases, with 19 bases left in between. CDR1 and CDR2 from the germline V gene are MNHNY and SVGAGI (reference sequence). CDR3 nucleotides: TGTGCCAGCACCCGGGACTCCTATTTGGGTGAGCAGTTCTTC. Protein: CASTRDSYLGEQFF.

V gene TRBV5-1 combines with J gene TRBJ2-1, with 12 bases fitting TRBD2. The V gene end was trimmed by 0 bases and the J gene end by 1 base; junction bases not matched to a gene: 8. Germline loops: CDR1 SGHRS, CDR2 YFSETQ. The CDR3 contains 19 residues. DNA of the CDR3: TGCGCCAGCAGCTTGGGGCTAGCGGGAGGGCCACAATCCTACAATGAGCAGTTCTTC. Its protein product is CASSLGLAGGPQSYNEQFF.

The V call is TRBV7-9, the J call TRBJ2-5; no definite D call. Germline V lookup: CDR1 SEHNR, CDR2 FQNEAQ (reference sequence). The ends were cut back, 5 bases at V and 6 bases at J, with 19 bases in the middle. The CDR3 sequence is 15 residues long. The chain's CDR3 is CASSPLGQDEKTQYF. The CDR3 DNA sequence: TGTGCCAGCAGCCCGTTGGGCCAGGATGAAAAGACCCAGTACTTC. Full variable domain (remainder filled in from reference TRBV7-9 and TRBJ2-5): DTGVSQNPRHKITKRGQNVTFRCDPISEHNRLYWYRQTLGQGPEFLTYFQNEAQLEKSRLLSDRFSAERPKGSFSTLEIQRTEQGDSAMYLCASSPLGQDEKTQYFGPGTRLLVL.

The DNA for the CDR3 is TGCGCCAGCAGCAAGAAGTTGACAGGGGGCAACCACGAGCAGTACTTC. Its protein is CASSKKLTGGNHEQYF. The chain links TRBV5-1 to TRBJ2-7; TRBD1 agrees at 10 bases. Trimming took 4 bases from V and 5 from J; bases not matched to a gene: 12. Germline V lookup: CDR1 SGHRS, CDR2 YFSETQ. This CDR3 is built from 16 residues.

The V gene is TRBV19, the J gene TRBJ2-5; weak D call: TRBD1 (5 bases). The CDR3 contains 13 residues. V shed 2 bases and J shed 1 base, with 5 bases lying between them. The V gene's germline CDR1 is LNHDA and CDR2 SQIVND (reference sequence). The CDR3 spells CASSIRGQETQYF. The CDR3 coding sequence is TGTGCCAGTAGTATAAGGGGCCAAGAGACCCAGTACTTC. Full variable domain (missing parts from reference TRBV19 and TRBJ2-5): DGGITQSPKYLFRKEGQNVTLSCEQNLNHDAMYWYRQDPGQGLRLIYYSQIVNDFQKGDIAEGYSVSREKKESFPLTVTSAQKNPTAFYLCASSIRGQETQYFGPGTRLLVL.

To note about this clone: The sample holds other DNA sequences that translate to the same CDR3. The genes are TRBV9 and TRBJ2-1, with TRBD2 identical over 8 bases. CDR3 size: 15 residues. With V trimmed by 0 bases and J by 7 bases, 6 bases remained unmatched. Germline V gene sequence: CDR1 SGDLS, CDR2 YYNGEE. The CDR3 protein is CASSVAGGPANEQFF. As DNA, the CDR3 is TGTGCCAGCAGCGTAGCGGGAGGGCCGGCTAATGAGCAGTTCTTC.

This clone has a handful of counts. This chain joins TRBV28 and TRBJ2-7; unclear D gene. Germline assignment: CDR1 MDHEN and CDR2 SYDVKM. The germline V and J ends were trimmed by 5 bases and 6 bases, with 11 bases remaining between them. This CDR3 comprises 12 residues. CDR3 sequence (DNA): TGTGCCAGCAGTGTCTACGCCTTCGAGCAGTACTTC. Its translation: CASSVYAFEQYF.

The chain uses TRBV28 and TRBJ1-1; 7 nucleotides align to TRBD1. This CDR3 region has 16 residues. With 7 bases clipped from V and 5 bases from J, the junction kept 16 bases outside the gene matches. Germline assignment: CDR1 MDHEN and CDR2 SYDVKM. The CDR3 DNA reads as TGTGCCAGCATCGCCAACTTTTGGGACAGCGGGACTGAAGCTTTCTTT. Protein sequence: CASIANFWDSGTEAFF. The full variable domain, rest sourced from reference TRBV28 and TRBJ1-1, is DVKVTQSSRYLVKRTGEKVFLECVQDMDHENMFWYRQDPGLGLRLIYFSYDVKMKEKGDIPEGYSVSREKKERFSLILESASTNQTSMYLCASIANFWDSGTEAFFGQGTRLTVV.

V gene TRBV7-2 combines with J gene TRBJ1-2; D remains ambiguous. Germline CDR1 SGHTA, CDR2 FQGNSA. The V end lost 4 bases, the J end lost 3 bases, and 15 bases lay between the germline ends. The CDR3 totals 15 residues. The CDR3, as DNA: TGTGCCAGCAGCTCCTCCCACGGAGGGTACTATGGCTACACCTTC. This codes for CASSSSHGGYYGYTF.

The V call is TRBV11-2, the J call TRBJ1-2; D not resolved. The V gene lost 1 base and the J gene lost 8 bases, with 14 bases spanning the gap. The CDR3 consists of 14 residues. Germline CDR1 is SGHAT and CDR2 is FQNNGV. This chain's CDR3 is CASSLGLGVLGYTF. CDR3 DNA sequence: TGTGCCAGCAGCTTAGGTCTGGGAGTGCTCGGCTACACCTTC.

In nucleotides, the CDR3 is TGCGCCAGCAGCGCGGCGGGGGACAGGGAAGGCGAGCAGTACTTC. This gives the protein CASSAAGDREGEQYF. The rearrangement uses TRBV5-1 and TRBJ2-7; 9 bases line up with TRBD1. The CDR3 sequence is 15 residues long. Germline CDR1 SGHRS, CDR2 YFSETQ. V was clipped by 4 bases and J by 6 bases; unmatched bases: 11.

The table lists this clone with a few counts. The chain has TRBV14 and TRBJ2-7; 13 bases map to TRBD2. The CDR3 is 16 residues long. With V trimmed by 2 bases and J by 2 bases, 3 bases remained unmatched. CDR1 and CDR2 from the germline V gene are SGHDN and FVKESK. This CDR3 is CASSQYGLAGAYEQYF. The CDR3 DNA reads as TGTGCCAGCAGCCAATACGGACTAGCGGGAGCCTACGAGCAGTACTTC.

This clone was recorded only once. The V and J genes are TRBV10-2 and TRBJ1-4; possible D gene TRBD1, 6 bases. Trimming removed 4 bases from V and 7 bases from J, with 13 bases in between. The germline CDR1 and CDR2 sequences are WSHSY and SAAADI. CDR3 length: 14 residues. CDR3 nucleotides: TGCGCCAGCAGTGCCGGGGGGCGCGGTGAAAAACTGTTTTTT. It encodes CASSAGGRGEKLFF.

Of note for this clone: Additional DNA sequences in this sample encode the identical CDR3. This chain connects TRBV14 to TRBJ2-7; the D gene is possibly TRBD1 (6 bases). The germline gives CDR1 SGHDN, CDR2 FVKESK. V was pared by 4 bases and J by 2 bases, with 15 bases between. This CDR3 is 15 amino acids long. The CDR3 nucleotides are TGTGCCAGCAGCCGAGAACAGGGATACCCCTACGAGCAGTACTTC. Amino acid sequence: CASSREQGYPYEQYF. Combining the CDR3 with reference TRBV14 and TRBJ2-7 gives the whole variable domain EAGVTQFPSHSVIEKGQTVTLRCDPISGHDNLYWYRRVMGKEIKFLLHFVKESKQDESGMPNNRFLAERTGGTYSTLKVQPAELEDSGVYFCASSREQGYPYEQYFGPGTRLTVT.

V gene TRBV9 combines with J gene TRBJ1-1; D call uncertain. CDR3 length: 15 residues. The V end lost 4 bases, the J end lost 1 base, and 14 bases lay between the germline ends. Germline CDR1 is SGDLS and CDR2 is YYNGEE. As DNA, the CDR3 is TGTGCCAGCAGCCCCTTACTCGGTACGAACACTGAAGCTTTCTTT. Translated: CASSPLLGTNTEAFF.

This chain connects TRBV6-4 to TRBJ2-2; D is possibly TRBD2 (5 bases). CDR3 length equals 14 residues. V was pared by 2 bases and J by 4 bases, with 8 bases between. Per germline, CDR1 MRHNA and CDR2 SNTAGT. In DNA form, the CDR3 reads TGTGCCAGCAGTGACACAGCGGTCACCGGGGAGCTGTTTTTT. As protein: CASSDTAVTGELFF.

The chain combines TRBV28 with TRBJ1-1, with 8 bases matching TRBD1. The CDR3 extends over 14 amino acids. The trim removed 7 bases at V and 4 bases at J, leaving 8 bases unmatched. The V gene's germline CDR1 is MDHEN and CDR2 SYDVKM. CDR3 residues: CASNFRGRGTEAFF. The CDR3 nucleotides read TGTGCCAGCAACTTCAGGGGGCGAGGCACTGAAGCTTTCTTT.

The chain is built from TRBV11-2 and TRBJ2-7; TRBD2 matches at 10 bases. J gave up 4 bases and V 4 bases, and 7 bases lay outside the gene matches. The CDR3 runs to 15 residues. The V gene's germline CDR1 is SGHAT and CDR2 FQNNGV. DNA for the CDR3: TGTGCCAGCAGCTCCCCCGGGACTAGCGCTTACGAGCAGTACTTC. Residues: CASSSPGTSAYEQYF.